This T cell receptor (beta chain) was sequenced for a study of cytomegalovirus exposure and HLA in healthy donors. On this clone itself: Its specificity is unknown.

Study-level findings and limits: With DRB1 most and HLA-C fewest, TCR association rates differed between HLA loci in a later analysis.

PCR involved 60 Vbeta and 13 Jbeta primers. The repertoire was sequenced with immunoSEQ multiplex PCR; TCRdb's copy has only in-frame clones and lacks some. The sample consists of fewer than 250,000 clones, around 80% of them appearing once. The sequenced sample was PBMCs. This receptor was obtained from a man aged 30 to 45 in good health and CMV-seronegative.

Here the CDR3 reads CASSSGAYYEQYF. Written as DNA, the CDR3 is TGTGCCAGCAGCTCTGGGGCCTACTACGAGCAGTACTTC. The rearrangement joins TRBV5-4 to TRBJ2-7; tentative D call: TRBD1 (5 bases). CDR1 and CDR2 (germline): SGHNT, YYREEE (reference sequence). The CDR3 extends over 13 amino acids. Trimming removed 3 bases at V and 3 bases at J, with 10 bases between.